This T cell receptor (beta chain) was captured in a study of cytomegalovirus exposure and HLA in healthy donors. The repertoire was sequenced with immunoSEQ multiplex PCR; TCRdb's copy has only in-frame clones and lacks some. Seen here are 300,000 to 400,000 clones, roughly 85% observed once, and the top ten hold 0.83%. Study-wide points: Cytomegalovirus status was reportedly diagnosed by the classifier with high specificity and sensitivity. In a later analysis, first-cohort TCR clusters were found to tend to co-occur in the 100 to 150 validation repertoires. In vitro assays verified that three CMV-associated chains recognized CMV antigens specifically.

For this clone: The antigen is unknown.

This CDR3 comprises 15 residues. V was clipped by 4 bases and J by 2 bases, with 15 bases between them. Germline-derived CDR1 and CDR2 are SEHNR and FQNEAQ (reference sequence). The donors formed part of the roughly 120-subject validation cohort, distinct from the roughly 700-subject first cohort. This clonotype originated in a woman under 30 in good health and CMV-seronegative. The chain carries TRBV7-9 and TRBJ2-7; D is possibly TRBD1 (6 bases). The sample taken for sequencing was PBMCs. The CDR3 spells CASSSRGKGPYEQYF. CDR3 coding DNA: TGTGCCAGCAGCTCCAGGGGAAAGGGCCCCTACGAGCAGTACTTC. Together with reference TRBV7-9 and TRBJ2-7, the CDR3 gives the full variable domain: DTGVSQNPRHKITKRGQNVTFRCDPISEHNRLYWYRQTLGQGPEFLTYFQNEAQLEKSRLLSDRFSAERPKGSFSTLEIQRTEQGDSAMYLCASSSRGKGPYEQYFGPGTRLTVT.